This T cell receptor (beta chain) comes out of a study of control samples from healthy donors and cancer patients. Sequencing used immunoSEQ multiplex PCR; TCRdb keeps in-frame clones, though not all of them. The sample has 20,000 to 30,000 clones; 82% are singletons. The CDR3 is 16 residues long. J gave up 2 bases and V 5 bases, and 8 bases lay outside the gene matches. Germline CDR1 is SGHVS and CDR2 is FNYEAQ. The specimen sequenced was PBMCs. The clonotype comes from a man between 60 and 75 years old with colorectal cancer. V and J are TRBV7-6 and TRBJ2-5; 10 bases agree with TRBD2. CDR3 sequence: CASSPAGGRLQETQYF. The CDR3 DNA is TGTGCCAGCAGCCCAGCGGGGGGGCGTTTGCAAGAGACCCAGTACTTC.